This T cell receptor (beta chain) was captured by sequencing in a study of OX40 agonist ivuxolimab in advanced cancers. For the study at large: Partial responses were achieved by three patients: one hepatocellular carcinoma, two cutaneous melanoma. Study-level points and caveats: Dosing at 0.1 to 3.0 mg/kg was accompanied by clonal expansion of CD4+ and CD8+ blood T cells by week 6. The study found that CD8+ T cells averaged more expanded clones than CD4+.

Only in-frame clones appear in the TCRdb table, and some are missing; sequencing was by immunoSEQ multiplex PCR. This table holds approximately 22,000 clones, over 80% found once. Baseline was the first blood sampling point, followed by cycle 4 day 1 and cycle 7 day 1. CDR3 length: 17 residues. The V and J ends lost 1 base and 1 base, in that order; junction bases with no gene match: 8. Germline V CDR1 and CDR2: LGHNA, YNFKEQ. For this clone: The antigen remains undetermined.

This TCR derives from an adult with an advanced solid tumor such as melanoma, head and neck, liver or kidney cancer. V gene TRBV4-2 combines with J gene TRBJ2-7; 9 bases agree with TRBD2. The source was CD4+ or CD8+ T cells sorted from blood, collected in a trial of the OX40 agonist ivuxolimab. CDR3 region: CASSQVSYLAGSYEQYF. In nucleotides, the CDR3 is TGTGCCAGCAGCCAAGTCTCCTATCTAGCGGGATCCTACGAGCAGTACTTC.